This T cell receptor (beta chain) appears in the sequencing data of a study of shared clonotypes between healthy human individuals. With respect to this clone: Within the sample, other DNA sequences also encode this same CDR3.

The CDR3 contains 12 residues. Germline V gene lookup returns CDR1 GTSNPN and CDR2 SVGIG (reference sequence). V was trimmed by 0 bases and J by 2 bases, leaving 4 bases between them. Profiling relied on immunoSEQ multiplex PCR, and the TCRdb table lists in-frame clones only, not all of them. The sample holds about a million clones, about three quarters seen once. This sequence was found in a man aged 18 to 30 in good health. The J gene is TRBJ1-1, the V gene TRBV30; D is uncertain. The sample consisted of memory CD4+ T cells sorted from blood. The sample's subset: CD45RA-negative fraction. Here the CDR3 reads CAWSVRNTEAFF. The CDR3, as DNA: TGTGCCTGGAGTGTAAGAAACACTGAAGCTTTCTTT.